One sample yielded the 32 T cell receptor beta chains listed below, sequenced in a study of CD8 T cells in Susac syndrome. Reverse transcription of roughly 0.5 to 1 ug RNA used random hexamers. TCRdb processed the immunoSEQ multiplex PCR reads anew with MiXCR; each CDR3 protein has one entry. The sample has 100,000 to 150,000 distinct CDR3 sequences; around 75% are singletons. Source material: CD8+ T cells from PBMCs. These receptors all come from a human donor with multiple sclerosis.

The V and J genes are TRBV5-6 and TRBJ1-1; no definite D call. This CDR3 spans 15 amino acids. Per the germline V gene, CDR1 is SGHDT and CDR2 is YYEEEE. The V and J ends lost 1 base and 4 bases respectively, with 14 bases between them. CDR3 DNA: TGTGCCAGCAGCTTGCGTCTATGGGGAAGCACTGAAGCTTTCTTT. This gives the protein CASSLRLWGSTEAFF.

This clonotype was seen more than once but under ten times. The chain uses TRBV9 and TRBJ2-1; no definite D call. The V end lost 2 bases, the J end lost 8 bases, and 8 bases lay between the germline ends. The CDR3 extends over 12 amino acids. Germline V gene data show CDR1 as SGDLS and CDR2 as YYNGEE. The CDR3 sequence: CASSVNWYEQFF. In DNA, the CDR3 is TGTGCCAGCAGCGTGAATTGGTATGAGCAGTTCTTC.

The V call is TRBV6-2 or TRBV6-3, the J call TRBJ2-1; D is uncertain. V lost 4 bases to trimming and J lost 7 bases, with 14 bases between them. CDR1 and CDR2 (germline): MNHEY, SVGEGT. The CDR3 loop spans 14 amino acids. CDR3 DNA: TGTGCCAGCAGTTCCTCCCGAATTGTAAATGAGCAGTTCTTC. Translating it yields CASSSSRIVNEQFF.

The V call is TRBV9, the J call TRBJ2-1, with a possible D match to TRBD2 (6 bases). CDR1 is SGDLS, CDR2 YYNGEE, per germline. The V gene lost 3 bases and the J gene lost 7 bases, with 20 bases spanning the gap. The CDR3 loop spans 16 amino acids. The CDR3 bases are TGTGCCAGCAGCGAGGGAGGAGGACTCCTCACAAATGAGCAGTTCTTC. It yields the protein CASSEGGGLLTNEQFF.

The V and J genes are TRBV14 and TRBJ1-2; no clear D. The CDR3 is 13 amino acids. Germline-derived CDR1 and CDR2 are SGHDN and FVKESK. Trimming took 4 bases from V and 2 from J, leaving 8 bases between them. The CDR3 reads CASSRVQNYGYTF. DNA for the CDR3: TGTGCCAGCAGCCGGGTTCAGAACTATGGCTACACCTTC.

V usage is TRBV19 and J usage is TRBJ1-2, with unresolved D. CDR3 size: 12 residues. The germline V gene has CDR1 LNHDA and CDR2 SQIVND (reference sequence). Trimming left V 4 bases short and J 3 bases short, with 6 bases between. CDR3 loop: CASSRGYYGYTF. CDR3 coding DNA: TGTGCCAGTAGTAGAGGCTACTATGGCTACACCTTC. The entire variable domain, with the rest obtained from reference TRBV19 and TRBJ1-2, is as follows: DGGITQSPKYLFRKEGQNVTLSCEQNLNHDAMYWYRQDPGQGLRLIYYSQIVNDFQKGDIAEGYSVSREKKESFPLTVTSAQKNPTAFYLCASSRGYYGYTFGSGTRLTVV.

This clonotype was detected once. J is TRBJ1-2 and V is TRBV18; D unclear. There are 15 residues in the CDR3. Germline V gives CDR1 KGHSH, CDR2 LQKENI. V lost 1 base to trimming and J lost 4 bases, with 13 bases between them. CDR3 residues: CASSPLTDASYGYTF. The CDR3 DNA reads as TGTGCCAGCTCACCACTGACGGACGCTTCCTATGGCTACACCTTC.

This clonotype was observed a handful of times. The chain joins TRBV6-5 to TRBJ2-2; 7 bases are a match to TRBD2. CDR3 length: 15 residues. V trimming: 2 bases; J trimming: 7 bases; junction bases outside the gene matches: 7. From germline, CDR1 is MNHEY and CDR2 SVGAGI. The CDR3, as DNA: TGTGCCAGCAGTTACAGCGGGAACTTGGGCGGGGAGCTGTTTTTT. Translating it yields CASSYSGNLGGELFF.

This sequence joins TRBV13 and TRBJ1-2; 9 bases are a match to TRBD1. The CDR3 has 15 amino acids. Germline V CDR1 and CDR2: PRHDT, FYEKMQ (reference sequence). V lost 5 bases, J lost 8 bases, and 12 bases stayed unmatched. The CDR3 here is CASSSGQGYVRGYTF. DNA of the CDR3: TGTGCCAGCAGCAGCGGACAGGGGTACGTGCGGGGCTACACCTTC.

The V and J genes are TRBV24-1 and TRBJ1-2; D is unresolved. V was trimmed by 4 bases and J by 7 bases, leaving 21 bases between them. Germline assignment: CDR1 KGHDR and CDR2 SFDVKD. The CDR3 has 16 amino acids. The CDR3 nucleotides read TGTGCCACCAGTGAACCTTTACTCAACAGTTTGTTTGGCTACACCTTC. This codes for CATSEPLLNSLFGYTF.

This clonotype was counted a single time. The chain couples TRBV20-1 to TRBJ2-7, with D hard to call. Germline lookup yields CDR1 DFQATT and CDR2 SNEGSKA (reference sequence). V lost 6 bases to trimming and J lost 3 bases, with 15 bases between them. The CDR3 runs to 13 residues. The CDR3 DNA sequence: TGCAGTGCCAGCCCCGACGAGAGCTACGAGCAGTACTTC. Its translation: CSASPDESYEQYF.

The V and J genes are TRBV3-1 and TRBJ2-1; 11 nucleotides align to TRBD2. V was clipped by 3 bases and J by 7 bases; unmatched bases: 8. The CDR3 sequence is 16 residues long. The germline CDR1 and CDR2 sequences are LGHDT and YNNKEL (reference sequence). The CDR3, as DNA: TGTGCCAGCAGCCACCTAGCGGGAGGATCCGGGAATGAGCAGTTCTTC. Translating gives CASSHLAGGSGNEQFF.

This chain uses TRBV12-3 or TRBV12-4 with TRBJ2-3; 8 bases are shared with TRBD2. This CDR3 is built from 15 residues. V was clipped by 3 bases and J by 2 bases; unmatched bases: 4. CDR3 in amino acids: CASSFLAGLTDTQYF. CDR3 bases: TGTGCCAGCAGTTTCCTAGCGGGCCTCACAGATACGCAGTATTTT.

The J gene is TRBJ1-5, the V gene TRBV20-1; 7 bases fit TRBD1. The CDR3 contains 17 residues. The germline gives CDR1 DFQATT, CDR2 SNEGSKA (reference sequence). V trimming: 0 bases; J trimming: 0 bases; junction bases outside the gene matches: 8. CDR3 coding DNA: TGCAGTGCTAGAGATAGGGACAGAACTTATAGCAATCAGCCCCAGCATTTT. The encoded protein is CSARDRDRTYSNQPQHF.

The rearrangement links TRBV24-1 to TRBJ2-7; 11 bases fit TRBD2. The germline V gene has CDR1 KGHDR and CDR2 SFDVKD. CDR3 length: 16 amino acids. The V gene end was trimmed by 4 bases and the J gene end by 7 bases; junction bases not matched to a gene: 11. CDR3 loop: CATSDKIAGGPREQYF. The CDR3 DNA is TGTGCCACCAGTGACAAGATAGCGGGGGGGCCTCGGGAGCAGTACTTC.

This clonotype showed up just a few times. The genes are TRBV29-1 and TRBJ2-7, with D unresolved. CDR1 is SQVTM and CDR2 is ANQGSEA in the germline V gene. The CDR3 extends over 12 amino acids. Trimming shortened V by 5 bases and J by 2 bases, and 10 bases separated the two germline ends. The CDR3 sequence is CSVLLGTYEQYF. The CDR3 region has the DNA TGCAGCGTTTTGCTGGGCACCTACGAGCAGTACTTC.

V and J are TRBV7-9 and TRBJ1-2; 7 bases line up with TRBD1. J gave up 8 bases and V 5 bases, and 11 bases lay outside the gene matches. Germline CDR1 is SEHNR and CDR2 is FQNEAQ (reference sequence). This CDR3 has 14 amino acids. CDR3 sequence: CASSPVKGAGGYTF. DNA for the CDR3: TGTGCCAGCAGCCCAGTTAAGGGGGCAGGAGGCTACACCTTC.

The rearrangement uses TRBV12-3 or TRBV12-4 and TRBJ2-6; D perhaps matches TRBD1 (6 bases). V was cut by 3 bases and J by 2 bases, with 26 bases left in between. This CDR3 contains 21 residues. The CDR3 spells CASSLSKRTVLSYPGANVLTF. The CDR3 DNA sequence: TGTGCCAGCAGTTTGAGCAAGAGGACAGTTCTTAGCTATCCTGGGGCCAACGTCCTGACTTTC.

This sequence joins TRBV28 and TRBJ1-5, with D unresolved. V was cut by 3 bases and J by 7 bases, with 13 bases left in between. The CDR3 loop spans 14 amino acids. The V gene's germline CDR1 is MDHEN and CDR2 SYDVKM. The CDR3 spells CASSLGGGRQPQHF. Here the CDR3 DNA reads TGTGCCAGCAGTTTGGGAGGAGGAAGGCAGCCCCAGCATTTT.

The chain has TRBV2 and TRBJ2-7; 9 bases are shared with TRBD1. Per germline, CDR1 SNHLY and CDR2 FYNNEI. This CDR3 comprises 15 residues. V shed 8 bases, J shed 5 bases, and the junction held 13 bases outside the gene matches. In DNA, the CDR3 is TGTGCCAGCCCAAAACCGGGACAGGGTGAAGACGAGCAGTACTTC. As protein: CASPKPGQGEDEQYF. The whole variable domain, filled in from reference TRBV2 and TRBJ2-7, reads EPEVTQTPSHQVTQMGQEVILRCVPISNHLYFYWYRQILGQKVEFLVSFYNNEISEKSEIFDDQFSVERPDGSNFTLKIRSTKLEDSAMYFCASPKPGQGEDEQYFGPGTRLTVT.

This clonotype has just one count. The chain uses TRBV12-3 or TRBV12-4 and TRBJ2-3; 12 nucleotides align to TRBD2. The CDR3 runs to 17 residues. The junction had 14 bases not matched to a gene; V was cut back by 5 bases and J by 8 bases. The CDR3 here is CASSDRHNGLAGTTQYF. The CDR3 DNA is TGTGCCAGCAGTGATCGCCACAACGGACTAGCGGGAACTACGCAGTATTTT.

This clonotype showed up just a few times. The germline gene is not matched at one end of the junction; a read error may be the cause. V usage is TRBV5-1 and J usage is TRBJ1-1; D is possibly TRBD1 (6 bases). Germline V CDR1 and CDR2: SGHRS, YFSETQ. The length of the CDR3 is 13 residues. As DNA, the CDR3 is TGTGCCAGCAGTTTAGCGGGGGCCACTGAAGCTTTCTTT. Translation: CASSLAGATEAFF.

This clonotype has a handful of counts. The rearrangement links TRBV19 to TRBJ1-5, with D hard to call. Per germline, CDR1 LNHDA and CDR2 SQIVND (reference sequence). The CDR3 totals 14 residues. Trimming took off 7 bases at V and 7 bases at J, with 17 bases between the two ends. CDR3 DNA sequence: TGTGCCAGTACCTCGACGGGCCCCCTCCAGCCCCAGCATTTT. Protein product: CASTSTGPLQPQHF.

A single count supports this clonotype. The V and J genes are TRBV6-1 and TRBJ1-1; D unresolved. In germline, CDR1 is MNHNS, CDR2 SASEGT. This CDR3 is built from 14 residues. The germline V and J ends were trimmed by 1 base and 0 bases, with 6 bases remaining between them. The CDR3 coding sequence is TGTGCCAGCAGTGAAGATTTCCTGAACACTGAAGCTTTCTTT. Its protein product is CASSEDFLNTEAFF.

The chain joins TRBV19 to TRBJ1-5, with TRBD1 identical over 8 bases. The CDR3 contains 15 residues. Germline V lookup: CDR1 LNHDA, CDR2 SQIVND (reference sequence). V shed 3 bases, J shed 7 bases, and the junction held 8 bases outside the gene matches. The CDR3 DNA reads TGTGCCAGTAGTATTCCCCGCCAGGGGGCCCAGCCCCAGCATTTT. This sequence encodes CASSIPRQGAQPQHF.

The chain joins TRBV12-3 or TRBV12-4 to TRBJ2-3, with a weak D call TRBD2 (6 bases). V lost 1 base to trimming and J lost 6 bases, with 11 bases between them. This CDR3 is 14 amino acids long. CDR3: CASSLETSRDTQYF. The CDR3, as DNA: TGTGCCAGCAGTTTAGAGACTAGTCGTGATACGCAGTATTTT.

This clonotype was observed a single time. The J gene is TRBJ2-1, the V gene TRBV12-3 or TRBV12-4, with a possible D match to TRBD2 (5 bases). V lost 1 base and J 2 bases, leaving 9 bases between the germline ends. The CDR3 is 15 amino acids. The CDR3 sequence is CASSLVGAAYNEQFF. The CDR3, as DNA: TGTGCCAGCAGTTTAGTGGGAGCGGCCTACAATGAGCAGTTCTTC.

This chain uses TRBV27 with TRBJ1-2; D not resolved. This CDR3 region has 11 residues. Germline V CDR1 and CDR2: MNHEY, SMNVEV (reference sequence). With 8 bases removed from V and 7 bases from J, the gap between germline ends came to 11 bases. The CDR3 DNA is TGTGCCAGCGGATATCCAACTGGCTACACCTTC. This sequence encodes CASGYPTGYTF.

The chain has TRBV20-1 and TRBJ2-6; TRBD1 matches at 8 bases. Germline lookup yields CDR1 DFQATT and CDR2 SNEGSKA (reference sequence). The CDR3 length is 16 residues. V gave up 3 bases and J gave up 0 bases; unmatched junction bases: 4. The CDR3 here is CSASRGPPSGANVLTF. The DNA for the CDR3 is TGCAGTGCTAGCAGGGGGCCTCCCTCTGGGGCCAACGTCCTGACTTTC.

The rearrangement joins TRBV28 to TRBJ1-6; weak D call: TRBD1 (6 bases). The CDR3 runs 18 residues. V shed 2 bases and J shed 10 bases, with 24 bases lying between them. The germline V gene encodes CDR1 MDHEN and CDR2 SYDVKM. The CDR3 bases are TGTGCCAGCAGTTTACCCTATTGGACAGAGAAGGAGCGATCACCCCTCCACTTT. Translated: CASSLPYWTEKERSPLHF.

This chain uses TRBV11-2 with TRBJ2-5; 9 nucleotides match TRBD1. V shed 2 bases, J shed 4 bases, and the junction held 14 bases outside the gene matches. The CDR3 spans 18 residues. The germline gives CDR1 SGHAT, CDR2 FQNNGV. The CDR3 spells CASSLYRGLGSSGETQYF. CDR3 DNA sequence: TGTGCCAGCAGCTTATACAGGGGGCTAGGGAGTTCGGGAGAGACCCAGTACTTC.

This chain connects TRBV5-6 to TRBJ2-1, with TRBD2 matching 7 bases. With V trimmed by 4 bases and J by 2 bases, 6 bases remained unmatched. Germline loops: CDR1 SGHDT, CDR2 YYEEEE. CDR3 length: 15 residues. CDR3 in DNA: TGTGCCAGCAGCCAGAGGGACTACCCCTACAATGAGCAGTTCTTC. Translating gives CASSQRDYPYNEQFF.